This TCR beta chain was obtained from a study of cytomegalovirus exposure and HLA in healthy donors. About the study: The study's early data release held tens of millions of unique TCRs from HLA-typed donors. Study conclusions and caveats: Some V segments (TRBV6-2 and TRBV6-3 among them) were excluded as indistinguishable.

Primers: 60 Vbeta forward and 13 Jbeta reverse. The assay was immunoSEQ multiplex PCR, and TCRdb's table has in-frame clones only and misses some. This repertoire includes approximately 79,000 clones. V dropped 4 bases and J dropped 8; count of bases not matched to a gene: 8. CDR3 length equals 15 residues. The germline gives CDR1 SNHLY, CDR2 FYNNEI. With regard to this clone: Its antigen is unknown.

The V call is TRBV2, the J call TRBJ2-1, with 10 bases aligning to TRBD2. The sequenced sample consisted of PBMCs. The sequence came from a man between 40 and 49 years old in good health and CMV-seronegative. As DNA, the CDR3 is TGTGCCAGCAGTGTCTTAGCGGGAGGAAGCGATGAGCAGTTCTTC. Amino acid sequence: CASSVLAGGSDEQFF.